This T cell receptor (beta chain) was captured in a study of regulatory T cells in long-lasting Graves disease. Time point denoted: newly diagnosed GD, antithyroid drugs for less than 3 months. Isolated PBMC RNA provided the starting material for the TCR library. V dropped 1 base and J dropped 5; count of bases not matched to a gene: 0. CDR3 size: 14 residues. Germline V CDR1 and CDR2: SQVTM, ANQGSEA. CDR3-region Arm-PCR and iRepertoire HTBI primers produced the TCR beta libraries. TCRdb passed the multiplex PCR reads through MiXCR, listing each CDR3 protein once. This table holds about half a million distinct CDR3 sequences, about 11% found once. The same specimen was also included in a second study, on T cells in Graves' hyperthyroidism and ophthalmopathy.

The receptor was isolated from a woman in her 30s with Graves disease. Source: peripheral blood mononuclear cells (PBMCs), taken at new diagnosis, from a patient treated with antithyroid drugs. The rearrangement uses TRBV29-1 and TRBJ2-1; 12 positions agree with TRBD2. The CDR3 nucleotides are TGCAGCGTTGAAGGGACTAGCGGGAACAATGAGCAGTTCTTC. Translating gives CSVEGTSGNNEQFF.